Included here is one TCR beta chain sequence, with context. No antigen is known for it. Base qualities are missing; no much larger clone stands one base away. The collaborating institutions used their own protocols to collect whole blood in K2EDTA tubes. For TCRbeta analysis, collaborators shipped samples in one of three forms: frozen whole blood, isolated PBMCs, or DNA extracted from either of those sample types. The data are from a study of blood T cell repertoires in COVID-19 (dated by TCRdb to the early 2020s). As for the study more broadly: The collaborator samples originated in the United States, Italy and Spain and spanned the acute and convalescent phases of COVID-19. The material from the prospective study consisted of cDNA or gDNA derived from T cells, B-cell-depleted T cells, or PBMCs. Subjects who had been exposed to COVID-19, were actively infected with it, or had recovered from it provided the deeply sampled blood TCRbeta repertoires that made up the dataset. The repertoires were made available in a free public database intended to serve as a resource for research on the immune response to SARS-CoV-2. Samples came from the ongoing ImmuneRACE study (first 160 participants) plus 1,254 subjects from 6 global collaborators. Nearly every sample came with metadata listing a de-identified subject ID, COVID-19 status, age in years and sex. Where available, HLA class I and class II types were obtained from metadata supplied by the sample provider rather than from assay-based typing. What the research found in general, with its limitations: How much clinical and demographic metadata was included differed by source and by participant, and the metadata was provided uncurated.

TCRbeta CDR3 regions were amplified from genomic DNA using the immunoSEQ Assay, a bias-controlled multiplex PCR. Per the original workflow: The number of nucleated cells in each sample was estimated from the amplification of reference gene primers within the assay. To quantify the absolute abundance of each unique TCRbeta CDR3 rearrangement, sequence reads were collapsed and filtered. For each sample, productive Simpson clonality was calculated by taking the square root of Simpson's diversity index across productive rearrangements. As stored in TCRdb, this immuneACCESS dataset retains in-frame rearrangements with V and J assigned. A fraction of the clones does not appear; measured against another copy, unresolved V genes explain less than half of the discrepancy, and the remainder lacks a known reason. V and J calls and clone size come straight from that table; D and trimming were deduced from the DNA. For this sample there are hundreds of thousands of clones; approximately 84% appear just once. The top ten clones comprise over 8.5% of the sample.

The CDR3 spans 14 residues, from the cysteine through the phenylalanine. The only DNA kept is the CDR3, 42 bases in frame from the first base. The trim is 4 bases for V and 0 bases for J, with a gap of 10 bases between the germline ends. Sequences SGHNT (CDR1) and YYREEE (CDR2) are obtained from the germline V gene (reference sequence). Sample: peripheral blood. The origin of this receptor is a human donor in a cohort sampled during active COVID-19. Recombination connected TRBV5-4 to TRBJ1-2; TRBD1 is a possible D gene, resting on 6 matching bases. This receptor has the CDR3 CASSGRGPNYGYTF. In nucleotides, the sequence is TGTGCCAGCAGCGGGCGGGGGCCTAACTATGGCTACACCTTC.